A single sample is the source of the 30 T cell receptor beta chains below, sequenced in a study of PD-1 blockade in classical Hodgkin lymphoma. Only in-frame clones appear in the TCRdb table, and some are missing; sequencing was by immunoSEQ multiplex PCR. Among roughly 100,000 clones, around nine tenths were seen once, and the ten largest hold roughly 20%. As to time point: cycle 4 day 1 (C4D1), after 5 to 7 weeks of nivolumab. After autologous stem cell transplantation all patients relapsed, and prior brentuximab vedotin exposure differed between cohorts. The sample here was peripheral blood mononuclear cells (PBMCs), taken before the fourth cycle of nivolumab. The receptors were gathered from a human donor with classical Hodgkin lymphoma.

The rearrangement uses TRBV7-2 and TRBJ2-3; D unclear. CDR3 length: 12 amino acids. The V and J ends lost 4 bases and 2 bases respectively, with 4 bases between them. In germline, CDR1 is SGHTA, CDR2 FQGNSA. This CDR3 is CASSYSTDTQYF. CDR3 in DNA: TGTGCCAGCAGCTACTCCACAGATACGCAGTATTTT.

The chain employs TRBV6-4 and TRBJ1-1; 7 nucleotides align to TRBD1. Germline-derived CDR1 and CDR2 are MRHNA and SNTAGT. The CDR3 runs 14 residues. Germline trimming cut 3 bases from V and 6 bases from J; bases unmatched to any gene: 7. CDR3 nucleotides: TGTGCCAGCAGTGAGGGGACAGCGCTCGCTGAAGCTTTCTTT. It codes for CASSEGTALAEAFF.

The V gene is TRBV5-6, the J gene TRBJ2-1, with D unclear. V lost 2 bases and J lost 0, with 3 bases in between. This CDR3 has 13 residues. Germline CDR1 is SGHDT and CDR2 is YYEEEE. The CDR3 DNA reads TGTGCCAGCAGCTTAGGCTCCTACAATGAGCAGTTCTTC. Translating gives CASSLGSYNEQFF.

This rearrangement joins TRBV7-8 to TRBJ2-7; perhaps TRBD2 as D (5 bases). The CDR3 loop spans 12 amino acids. The V end lost 1 base, the J end lost 6 bases, and 7 bases lay between the germline ends. Germline loops: CDR1 SGHVS, CDR2 FQNEAQ. CDR3 region: CASSLGSGEQYF. Written as DNA, the CDR3 is TGTGCCAGCAGCTTAGGCAGCGGCGAGCAGTACTTC.

The J gene is TRBJ2-1, the V gene TRBV30; TRBD2 might be the D (6 bases). CDR1 is GTSNPN and CDR2 is SVGIG in the germline V gene (reference sequence). V was clipped by 5 bases and J by 10 bases, with 18 bases between them. The CDR3 consists of 13 residues. The CDR3 is CAWATGGVTEQFF. The DNA of the CDR3 is TGTGCCTGGGCGACTGGCGGGGTCACGGAGCAGTTCTTC.

The chain couples TRBV28 to TRBJ1-2, with 12 bases matching TRBD1. Germline-derived CDR1 and CDR2 are MDHEN and SYDVKM. The length of the CDR3 is 18 residues. The V gene end was trimmed by 3 bases and the J gene end by 1 base; junction bases not matched to a gene: 9. Here the CDR3 DNA reads TGTGCCAGCAGTTTTCTCCTGGGACAGGGGGCTCTTAACTATGGCTACACCTTC. Protein: CASSFLLGQGALNYGYTF.

This chain connects TRBV5-1 to TRBJ2-3, with TRBD2 identical over 15 bases. The CDR3 is made up of 16 amino acids. Germline V gives CDR1 SGHRS, CDR2 YFSETQ. Trimming removed 4 bases from V and 4 bases from J; junction bases left unmatched: 4. CDR3 DNA sequence: TGCGCCAGCAGCGGGACTAGCGGGAGGTACCCAGATACGCAGTATTTT. Protein sequence: CASSGTSGRYPDTQYF. Combining the CDR3 with reference TRBV5-1 and TRBJ2-3 gives the whole variable domain KAGVTQTPRYLIKTRGQQVTLSCSPISGHRSVSWYQQTPGQGLQFLFEYFSETQRNKGNFPGRFSGRQFSNSRSEMNVSTLELGDSALYLCASSGTSGRYPDTQYFGPGTRLTVL.

V gene TRBV30 combines with J gene TRBJ2-2; 7 bases align to TRBD1. The CDR3 contains 12 residues. CDR1 GTSNPN and CDR2 SVGIG come from the germline V gene (reference sequence). The ends lost 7 bases at V and 3 bases at J; junction bases unmatched: 2. The CDR3 sequence: CASTGDTGELFF. In nucleotides, the CDR3 is TGTGCCTCCACAGGGGACACCGGGGAGCTGTTTTTT.

The V call is TRBV28, the J call TRBJ1-5; no firm D call. CDR3 size: 14 residues. Germline V CDR1 and CDR2: MDHEN, SYDVKM. The germline V and J ends were trimmed by 8 bases and 5 bases, with 16 bases remaining between them. The CDR3 region has the DNA TGTGCCAGCTCCATCCTGAATGAGGATCAGCCCCAGCATTTT. It translates to CASSILNEDQPQHF.

The chain has TRBV7-2 and TRBJ2-7; D is unresolved. CDR3 length equals 14 residues. V shed 0 bases and J shed 2 bases, with 8 bases lying between them. Germline CDR1 and CDR2: SGHTA and FQGNSA. The CDR3 bases are TGTGCCAGCAGCTTAGCTCCGGTCCCCTACGAGCAGTACTTC. It is translated as CASSLAPVPYEQYF. Looking up the rest from reference TRBV7-2 and TRBJ2-7 gives the full variable domain: GAGVSQSPSNKVTEKGKDVELRCDPISGHTALYWYRQSLGQGLEFLIYFQGNSAPDKSGLPSDRFSAERTGGSVSTLTIQRTQQEDSAVYLCASSLAPVPYEQYFGPGTRLTVT.

This chain connects TRBV7-9 to TRBJ2-7, with 15 bases identical to TRBD2. The CDR3 spans 17 residues. The germline V gene encodes CDR1 SEHNR and CDR2 FQNEAQ (reference sequence). Trimming cost V 5 bases and J 7 bases; bases outside gene matches: 12. In DNA, the CDR3 is TGTGCCAGCAGCGCTGGACTAGCGGGAGGGCCAAGGATTGAGCAGTACTTC. Protein product: CASSAGLAGGPRIEQYF.

This sequence joins TRBV19 and TRBJ2-6, with 10 bases matching TRBD1. Germline lookup yields CDR1 LNHDA and CDR2 SQIVND (reference sequence). Trimming cost V 8 bases and J 0 bases; bases outside gene matches: 7. CDR3 length: 17 residues. This CDR3 reads CASRGTGALSGANVLTF. DNA of the CDR3: TGTGCCAGTCGCGGGACAGGGGCCCTCTCTGGGGCCAACGTCCTGACTTTC.

The V and J genes are TRBV4-1 and TRBJ2-5; D gene uncertain. Between the trimmed V and J ends, which lost 1 base and 0 bases, there was a span of 9 bases. The germline V gene has CDR1 MGHRA and CDR2 YSYEKL. The CDR3 runs 15 residues. CDR3 in DNA: TGCGCCAGCAGCCAAGGGCGGAGAGACCAAGAGACCCAGTACTTC. Protein product: CASSQGRRDQETQYF.

This clone has more than one count but fewer than ten. CDR3 bases: TGTGCCAGTACGACAGGGGAAGGGACAGATACGCAGTATTTT. Protein sequence: CASTTGEGTDTQYF. This chain uses TRBV19 with TRBJ2-3, with 8 bases aligning to TRBD1. The CDR3 length is 14 residues. Germline CDR1 is LNHDA and CDR2 is SQIVND (reference sequence). The trim removed 7 bases at V and 3 bases at J, leaving 6 bases unmatched.

The chain is built from TRBV28 and TRBJ2-7; D tentatively fits TRBD1 or TRBD2 (5 bases each). This CDR3 spans 15 amino acids. With 9 bases removed from V and 2 bases from J, the gap between germline ends came to 20 bases. Germline CDR1 reads MDHEN; CDR2 reads SYDVKM. The CDR3 coding sequence is TGTGCCAGTCACCCTTCGGGACGGCCCACCTACGAGCAGTACTTC. It specifies CASHPSGRPTYEQYF.

CDR3 in DNA: TGTGCCAGTAATACACAGTCTGAAGCTTTCTTT. It codes for CASNTQSEAFF. The chain uses TRBV19 and TRBJ1-1; D is undetermined. Trimming shortened V by 7 bases and J by 6 bases, and 9 bases separated the two germline ends. The CDR3 is 11 residues long. Germline V gives CDR1 LNHDA, CDR2 SQIVND (reference sequence). The variable domain in full, with the rest retrieved from reference TRBV19 and TRBJ1-1, is DGGITQSPKYLFRKEGQNVTLSCEQNLNHDAMYWYRQDPGQGLRLIYYSQIVNDFQKGDIAEGYSVSREKKESFPLTVTSAQKNPTAFYLCASNTQSEAFFGQGTRLTVV.

This sequence joins TRBV13 and TRBJ1-1, with a possible D match to TRBD1 (5 bases). The V end was cut by 5 bases, the J end by 4 bases, with 17 bases between. Germline CDR1 is PRHDT and CDR2 is FYEKMQ (reference sequence). The CDR3 loop spans 15 amino acids. CDR3 in amino acids: CASSLRTPAGTEAFF. CDR3 sequence (DNA): TGTGCCAGCAGCCTTAGGACACCCGCGGGCACTGAAGCTTTCTTT.

The rearrangement links TRBV6-5 to TRBJ1-2; no reliable D call. CDR3 length equals 13 residues. Per germline, CDR1 MNHEY and CDR2 SVGAGI. The V end was cut by 7 bases, the J end by 4 bases, with 13 bases between. The CDR3 nucleotides are TGTGCCAGCACCTACGGCGTTGGCTATGGCTACACCTTC. Translation: CASTYGVGYGYTF.

The chain employs TRBV28 and TRBJ1-1; D is unresolved. The CDR3 consists of 12 residues. CDR1 and CDR2 from the germline V gene are MDHEN and SYDVKM. V shed 2 bases and J shed 7 bases, with 8 bases lying between them. For the CDR3, the DNA is TGTGCCAGCAGTTTACGCGCCAGTGAAGCTTTCTTT. Its translation: CASSLRASEAFF.

This clone was seen just once. The chain uses TRBV28 and TRBJ2-1; no clear D gene. The CDR3 contains 13 residues. From germline, CDR1 is MDHEN and CDR2 SYDVKM. With 3 bases removed from V and 4 bases from J, the gap between germline ends came to 7 bases. CDR3 DNA: TGTGCCAGCAGTTTGGGCGAGTACAATGAGCAGTTCTTC. Protein sequence: CASSLGEYNEQFF.

This chain joins TRBV5-8 and TRBJ2-3; D possibly corresponds to TRBD1 (6 bases). CDR1 is SGHTS, CDR2 YDEGEE, per germline. The CDR3 extends over 15 amino acids. V lost 5 bases, J lost 0 bases, and 13 bases lay in between. For the CDR3, the DNA is TGTGCCAGCAGAAAACAGGGTCTGAGCACAGATACGCAGTATTTT. Translating it yields CASRKQGLSTDTQYF.

The chain combines TRBV7-8 with TRBJ1-2; D is undetermined. Germline assignment: CDR1 SGHVS and CDR2 FQNEAQ. The germline V and J ends were trimmed by 3 bases and 7 bases, with 9 bases remaining between them. The CDR3 contains 12 residues. CDR3 protein: CASSLESGGYTF. The CDR3 DNA reads TGTGCCAGCAGCTTGGAGTCGGGTGGCTACACCTTC.

The chain recombines TRBV10-2 with TRBJ2-1; D remains unclear. Trimming stripped 4 bases from V and 6 bases from J, with 7 bases between. This CDR3 has 12 amino acids. The germline V gene has CDR1 WSHSY and CDR2 SAAADI. This CDR3 is CASSGPINEQFF. The CDR3 region has the DNA TGCGCCAGCAGTGGGCCTATCAATGAGCAGTTCTTC.

The gene calls are TRBV4-1 and TRBJ2-1; 8 bases are a match to TRBD2. J was trimmed by 6 bases and V by 0 bases; bases with no gene match: 10. The CDR3 spans 17 residues. CDR1 MGHRA and CDR2 YSYEKL come from the germline V gene. Here the CDR3 DNA reads TGCGCCAGCAGCCAAGATCCGGCCAGCGGGGGAAGCAATGAGCAGTTCTTC. Protein: CASSQDPASGGSNEQFF.

The chain combines TRBV30 with TRBJ1-5, with D hard to call. V dropped 0 bases and J dropped 2 bases, with 11 bases sitting between them. This CDR3 spans 15 amino acids. From germline, CDR1 is GTSNPN and CDR2 SVGIG (reference sequence). CDR3 sequence: CAWSVGGLGNQPQHF. Here the CDR3 DNA reads TGTGCCTGGAGTGTAGGAGGCTTGGGCAATCAGCCCCAGCATTTT.

The rearrangement links TRBV7-2 to TRBJ2-7; 13 bases agree with TRBD2. The CDR3 is made up of 15 amino acids. V lost 5 bases, J lost 4 bases, and 5 bases stayed unmatched. Germline values: CDR1 SGHTA, CDR2 FQGNSA. CDR3 bases: TGTGCCAGCAGCCCCCGGACTAGCGGGGGTTACGAGCAGTACTTC. It yields the protein CASSPRTSGGYEQYF.

This chain joins TRBV28 and TRBJ2-5; 8 bases map to TRBD2. The V gene's germline CDR1 is MDHEN and CDR2 SYDVKM. V was clipped by 8 bases and J by 4 bases; unmatched bases: 6. CDR3 length equals 13 residues. In DNA form, the CDR3 reads TGTGCCAGCGGACTAGCCACCCCAGAGACCCAGTACTTC. It codes for CASGLATPETQYF.

V usage is TRBV6-5 and J usage is TRBJ1-5; the D is unclear. CDR3 size: 14 residues. Trimming shortened V by 2 bases and J by 3 bases, and 8 bases separated the two germline ends. Germline V gives CDR1 MNHEY, CDR2 SVGAGI. CDR3 sequence: CASSYSSTNQPQHF. CDR3 coding DNA: TGTGCCAGCAGTTACAGCAGCACCAATCAGCCCCAGCATTTT.

The J gene is TRBJ2-1, the V gene TRBV19; possibly TRBD1 or TRBD2 for D (5 bases each). Germline assignment: CDR1 LNHDA and CDR2 SQIVND (reference sequence). V lost 6 bases and J lost 4, with 7 bases in between. The CDR3 is 12 amino acids. CDR3 coding DNA: TGTGCCAGTAGGGGGACGTACAATGAGCAGTTCTTC. This sequence encodes CASRGTYNEQFF.

The rearrangement links TRBV9 to TRBJ1-1, with 8 bases fitting TRBD1. The CDR3 is 15 residues long. Germline V gene sequence: CDR1 SGDLS, CDR2 YYNGEE. J lost 2 bases, V lost 0 bases, and 3 bases had no gene match. The chain's CDR3 is CASSVVQGDNTEAFF. CDR3 nucleotides: TGTGCCAGCAGCGTAGTACAGGGGGATAACACTGAAGCTTTCTTT.